This is a list of T cell receptor beta chains from one sample in a study of T cell repertoires in cytomegalovirus infection. Via MiXCR, TCRdb re-called the reads, giving one row per CDR3 protein. The sample has about 470,000 distinct CDR3 sequences, approximately 46% seen once; the top ten hold about two fifths. These TCRs are of unknown antigen specificity. The sequences come from cultured PBMCs, collected from culture after CMV antigen stimulation. The source of these receptors is a human donor in good health (CMV status not recorded). Some clones in this sample may be carry-over from other donors' samples. The CDR3 runs from the conserved cysteine through the conserved F or W. The D gene is left open where the match is weak. Some rows mark clone size as missing; the rest say once, few, many or name a class of expanded clone.

clone size: NA; J gene: TRBJ2-7; V gene: TRBV29-1; D gene: TRBD1; CDR3 protein: CSVVRTGEQYF; CDR3 DNA: TGCAGCGTTGTTCGGACAGGCGAGCAGTACTTC
clone size: NA; J gene: TRBJ2-1; V gene: TRBV6-1; D gene: NA; CDR3 protein: CASSYRVLGSYEQFF; CDR3 DNA: TGTGCCAGCAGTTATAGAGTGCTGGGTAGCTATGAGCAGTTCTTC
clone size: NA; J gene: TRBJ1-2; V gene: TRBV28; D gene: TRBD1; CDR3 protein: CASSSYRGRFPNYGYTF; CDR3 DNA: TGTGCCAGCAGTTCATACAGGGGGCGCTTTCCTAACTATGGCTACACCTTC
clone size: NA; J gene: TRBJ1-2; V gene: TRBV7-9; D gene: TRBD1; CDR3 protein: CASSPQTGYGYTF; CDR3 DNA: TGTGCCAGCAGCCCCCAGACAGGGTATGGCTACACCTTC
clone size: few; J gene: TRBJ1-2; V gene: TRBV28; D gene: NA; CDR3 protein: CASIPTGAYYGYTF; CDR3 DNA: TGTGCCAGCATTCCCACGGGGGCGTACTATGGCTACACCTTC
clone size: NA; J gene: TRBJ2-2; V gene: TRBV20-1; D gene: TRBD2; CDR3 protein: CSARTGRGTGELFF; CDR3 DNA: TGCAGTGCTAGGACCGGGAGGGGTACCGGGGAGCTGTTTTTT
clone size: NA; J gene: TRBJ1-4; V gene: TRBV28; D gene: NA; CDR3 protein: CASSFEQGEKLFF; CDR3 DNA: TGTGCCAGCAGTTTTGAACAGGGAGAAAAACTGTTTTTT
clone size: NA; J gene: TRBJ2-2; V gene: TRBV6-6; D gene: NA; CDR3 protein: CASSSLDGTGELFF; CDR3 DNA: TGTGCCAGCAGTTCCTTAGACGGCACCGGGGAGCTGTTTTTT
clone size: few; J gene: TRBJ2-5; V gene: TRBV19; D gene: NA; CDR3 protein: CASSLRDLQETQYF; CDR3 DNA: TGTGCCAGTAGTTTGAGGGATCTCCAAGAGACCCAGTACTTC
clone size: NA; J gene: TRBJ1-5; V gene: TRBV6-6; D gene: NA; CDR3 protein: CASSYERAGGQPQHF; CDR3 DNA: TGTGCCAGCAGTTACGAGAGGGCGGGGGGTCAGCCCCAGCATTTT
clone size: few; J gene: TRBJ2-3; V gene: TRBV4-2; D gene: TRBD1; CDR3 protein: CASSQDRDSDTDTQYF; CDR3 DNA: TGTGCCAGCAGCCAAGACCGGGACAGTGACACAGATACGCAGTATTTT
clone size: once; J gene: TRBJ1-1; V gene: TRBV19; D gene: NA; CDR3 protein: CASSPSSGDWTEAFF; CDR3 DNA: TGTGCCAGTAGTCCGAGTTCCGGGGATTGGACTGAAGCTTTCTTT
clone size: once; J gene: TRBJ2-2; V gene: TRBV7-4; D gene: NA; CDR3 protein: CASNLAYANTGELFF; CDR3 DNA: TGTGCCAGCAATTTAGCGTACGCGAACACCGGGGAGCTGTTTTTT
clone size: NA; J gene: TRBJ1-5; V gene: TRBV6-1; D gene: NA; CDR3 protein: CASSEVGSSYQPQHF; CDR3 DNA: TGTGCCAGCAGTGAAGTGGGCAGCAGTTATCAGCCCCAGCATTTT
clone size: few; J gene: TRBJ2-7; V gene: TRBV7-8; D gene: NA; CDR3 protein: CASSPDRDYEQYF; CDR3 DNA: TGTGCCAGCAGCCCTGACCGGGACTACGAGCAGTACTTC
clone size: once; J gene: TRBJ2-5; V gene: TRBV12-3/TRBV12-4; D gene: NA; CDR3 protein: CASSRPGPGPPQETQYF; CDR3 DNA: TGTGCCAGCAGCCGACCCGGCCCGGGCCCCCCCCAAGAGACCCAGTACTTC
clone size: NA; J gene: TRBJ1-6; V gene: TRBV7-4; D gene: NA; CDR3 protein: CASSLVGGTSSALHF; CDR3 DNA: TGTGCCAGCAGCTTAGTCGGGGGGACCTCCTCGGCCCTCCACTTT
clone size: NA; J gene: TRBJ2-1; V gene: TRBV7-9; D gene: TRBD2; CDR3 protein: CASSRPGLAGGGYNEQFF; CDR3 DNA: TGTGCCAGCAGCAGACCGGGACTAGCGGGGGGGGGCTACAATGAGCAGTTCTTC
clone size: few; J gene: TRBJ1-1; V gene: TRBV7-8; D gene: TRBD1; CDR3 protein: CASSSRGDTEAFF; CDR3 DNA: TGTGCCAGCAGCTCCAGGGGGGACACTGAAGCTTTCTTT
clone size: few; J gene: TRBJ2-5; V gene: TRBV7-2; D gene: TRBD2; CDR3 protein: CASSFAGLAAQETQYF; CDR3 DNA: TGTGCCAGCAGCTTTGCGGGGCTAGCGGCACAAGAGACCCAGTACTTC
clone size: NA; J gene: TRBJ2-7; V gene: TRBV6-6; D gene: TRBD1; CDR3 protein: CASSYNPGGIHEQYF; CDR3 DNA: TGTGCCAGCAGTTACAATCCAGGGGGAATCCACGAGCAGTACTTC
clone size: many; J gene: TRBJ2-1; V gene: TRBV27; D gene: NA; CDR3 protein: CASSFPGALPNEQFF; CDR3 DNA: TGTGCCAGCAGTTTTCCGGGAGCCCTCCCCAATGAGCAGTTCTTC
clone size: NA; J gene: TRBJ2-5; V gene: TRBV10-3; D gene: NA; CDR3 protein: CATQPRDAGSETQYF; CDR3 DNA: TGTGCCACACAGCCGAGGGACGCAGGGTCAGAGACCCAGTACTTC